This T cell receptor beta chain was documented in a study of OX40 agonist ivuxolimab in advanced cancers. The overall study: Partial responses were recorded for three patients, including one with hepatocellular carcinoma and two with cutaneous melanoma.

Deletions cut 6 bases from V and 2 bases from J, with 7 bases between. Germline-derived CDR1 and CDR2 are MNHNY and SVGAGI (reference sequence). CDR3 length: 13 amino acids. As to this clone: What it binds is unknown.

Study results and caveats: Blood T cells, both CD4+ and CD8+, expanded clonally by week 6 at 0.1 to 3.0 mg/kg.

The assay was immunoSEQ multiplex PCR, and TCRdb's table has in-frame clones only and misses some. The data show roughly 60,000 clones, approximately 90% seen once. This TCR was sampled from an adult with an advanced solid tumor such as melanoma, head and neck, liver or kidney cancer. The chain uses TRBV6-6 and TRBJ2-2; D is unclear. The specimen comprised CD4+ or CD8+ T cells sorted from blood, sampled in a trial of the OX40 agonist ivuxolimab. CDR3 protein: CASRPPNTGELFF. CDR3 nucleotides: TGTGCCAGCAGGCCCCCCAACACCGGGGAGCTGTTTTTT.